Detailed here is one T cell receptor (beta chain). These data originate in a study of OX40 agonist ivuxolimab in advanced cancers. Study overall: Ivuxolimab is an agonistic anti-OX40 (CD134) antibody, and patients were treated with it.

Repertoires were generated with immunoSEQ multiplex PCR, while TCRdb's copy carries only in-frame clones and drops some. The table includes 40,000 to 50,000 clones, 85% to 90% detected once. The source is an adult with an advanced solid tumor such as melanoma, head and neck, liver or kidney cancer. The sample here was CD4+ or CD8+ T cells sorted from blood, taken in a trial of the OX40 agonist ivuxolimab.

The DNA of the CDR3 is TGTGCCAGCAGTCAGGGACTAGCGGGACCCACCGGGGAGCTGTTTTTT. It is translated as CASSQGLAGPTGELFF. The rearrangement joins TRBV6-6 to TRBJ2-2, with 13 bases identical to TRBD2. Germline-derived CDR1 and CDR2 are MNHNY and SVGAGI (reference sequence). This CDR3 is 16 amino acids long. Trimming at V came to 5 bases and at J to 4 bases, leaving 4 bases not matched to a gene.